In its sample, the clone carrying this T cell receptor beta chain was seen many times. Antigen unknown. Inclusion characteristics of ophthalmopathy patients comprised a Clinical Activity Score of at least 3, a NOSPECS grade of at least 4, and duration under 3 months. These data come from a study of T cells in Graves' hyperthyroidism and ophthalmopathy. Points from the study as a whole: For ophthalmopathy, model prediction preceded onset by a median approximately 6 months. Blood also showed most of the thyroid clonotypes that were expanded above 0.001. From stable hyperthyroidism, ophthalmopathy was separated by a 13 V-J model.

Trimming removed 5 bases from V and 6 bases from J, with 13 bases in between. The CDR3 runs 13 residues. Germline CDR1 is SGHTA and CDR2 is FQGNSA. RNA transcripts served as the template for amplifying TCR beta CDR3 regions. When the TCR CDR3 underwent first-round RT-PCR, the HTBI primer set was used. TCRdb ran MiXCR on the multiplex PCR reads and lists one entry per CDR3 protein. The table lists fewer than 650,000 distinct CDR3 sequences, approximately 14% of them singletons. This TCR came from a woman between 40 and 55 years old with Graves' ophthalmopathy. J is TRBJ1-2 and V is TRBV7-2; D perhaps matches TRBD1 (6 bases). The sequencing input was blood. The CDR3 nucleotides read TGTGCCAGCAGCCGAATCAGGGGAGATGGCTACACCTTC. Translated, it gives CASSRIRGDGYTF.